This TCR beta chain was sequenced for a study of CD8 T cells in ankylosing spondylitis. Notes on the study in general: Ankylosing spondylitis blood appeared to carry a characteristic TCR beta motif of seven to nine highly homologous variants. Reportedly, significant enrichment of disease-linked clones occurred in matched ankylosing spondylitis synovial fluid.

In making TCR beta libraries, quantitative 5'-RACE with molecular barcodes was used. TCRdb processed the 5' RACE reads anew with MiXCR; each CDR3 protein has one entry. The sample lists 310,000 or so distinct CDR3 sequences; about 19% were seen once. This clonotype was detected a few times. The antigen is undetermined. This CDR3 has 15 amino acids. Trimming pared 2 bases from V and 7 bases from J, leaving 18 bases between. The V gene's germline CDR1 is DFQATT and CDR2 SNEGSKA (reference sequence). The sequencing input was blood, either unsorted or a sorted T cell fraction (not recorded which). The source is a male donor with ankylosing spondylitis or in good health (not recorded which). The chain links TRBV20-1 to TRBJ2-1; D not resolved. CDR3 sequence (DNA): TGCAGTGCTAGAAAGGTATACCCCATGGTTAATGAGCAGTTCTTC. Translated, it gives CSARKVYPMVNEQFF.